A single sample gave rise to the 17 T cell receptor beta chains below, sequenced in a study of control samples from healthy donors and cancer patients. Profiling relied on immunoSEQ multiplex PCR, and the TCRdb table lists in-frame clones only, not all of them. The profile covers roughly 400,000 clones, with more than 80% appearing a single time and 5% to 8% taken by the ten largest. The sample was PBMCs. Receptors were obtained from a man between 35 and 55 years old with head and neck cancer.

The chain combines TRBV5-6 with TRBJ2-1; 9 nucleotides align to TRBD1. Per germline, CDR1 SGHDT and CDR2 YYEEEE. This CDR3 has 15 residues. Trimming took 4 bases from V and 7 from J; bases not matched to a gene: 9. The DNA for the CDR3 is TGTGCCAGCAGCCAAACCGGACAGGGGTCAAATGAGCAGTTCTTC. It encodes CASSQTGQGSNEQFF.

The rearrangement links TRBV4-2 to TRBJ2-1; the match to TRBD2 covers 7 bases. The CDR3 contains 16 residues. Germline trimming cut 3 bases from V and 5 bases from J; bases unmatched to any gene: 10. Germline-derived CDR1 and CDR2 are LGHNA and YNFKEQ. CDR3 sequence (DNA): TGTGCCAGCAGCCAGGACGGCGGGGGAACTAACAATGAGCAGTTCTTC. This codes for CASSQDGGGTNNEQFF.

This rearrangement joins TRBV9 to TRBJ2-2, with TRBD1 as a possible D gene (5 bases). Trimming cost V 4 bases and J 7 bases, with 14 bases left between them. The CDR3 contains 14 residues. In germline, CDR1 is SGDLS, CDR2 YYNGEE. As DNA, the CDR3 is TGTGCCAGCAGCTCCGTGCAGGGCGGCGGGGAGCTGTTTTTT. It translates to CASSSVQGGGELFF.

This clone was recorded once. The rearrangement joins TRBV9 to TRBJ1-2; maybe TRBD1 (5 bases). The V and J ends lost 5 bases and 6 bases respectively, with 17 bases between them. The CDR3 length is 14 residues. Per germline, CDR1 SGDLS and CDR2 YYNGEE. This CDR3 is CASRDGHQVDGYTF. CDR3 DNA sequence: TGTGCCAGCAGAGACGGACACCAAGTGGATGGCTACACCTTC.

The chain links TRBV4-1 to TRBJ2-7; D remains unclear. The V end lost 1 base, the J end lost 3 bases, and 13 bases lay between the germline ends. Germline V gives CDR1 MGHRA, CDR2 YSYEKL. The CDR3 sequence is 15 residues long. The chain's CDR3 is CASSQVLGGYYEQYF. CDR3 DNA: TGCGCCAGCAGCCAAGTTTTAGGTGGTTACTACGAGCAGTACTTC.

The V call is TRBV6-6, the J call TRBJ1-2, with a possible D match to TRBD1 (6 bases). The CDR3 runs 14 residues. V lost 4 bases to trimming and J lost 4 bases, with 13 bases between them. In germline, CDR1 is MNHNY, CDR2 SVGAGI (reference sequence). The CDR3 protein is CASSLDRTRYGYTF. The CDR3 DNA sequence: TGTGCCAGCAGTTTGGACAGAACCCGCTATGGCTACACCTTC.

J is TRBJ2-7 and V is TRBV10-1; 8 bases line up with TRBD1. Germline V lookup: CDR1 WNHNN, CDR2 SYGVQD (reference sequence). With V trimmed by 1 base and J by 0 bases, 8 bases remained unmatched. CDR3 length equals 17 residues. CDR3 DNA: TGCGCCAGCAGTGAGTTCCGGACAGGGATGGGCTCCTACGAGCAGTACTTC. Residues: CASSEFRTGMGSYEQYF.

The CDR3 region is CAWSVSLGMNTEAFF. The CDR3 DNA reads as TGTGCCTGGAGTGTATCCCTAGGGATGAACACTGAAGCTTTCTTT. This chain connects TRBV30 to TRBJ1-1; D is unclear. V lost 0 bases and J lost 0, with 11 bases in between. Germline V gene lookup returns CDR1 GTSNPN and CDR2 SVGIG (reference sequence). This CDR3 spans 15 amino acids.

This chain links TRBV5-1 with TRBJ1-2; TRBD1 matches 7 bases. The CDR3 extends over 14 amino acids. After removal of 1 base from V and 2 bases from J, the junction contained 2 bases not matched to a gene. The germline V gene encodes CDR1 SGHRS and CDR2 YFSETQ. CDR3 in amino acids: CASSLPTGNYGYTF. As DNA, the CDR3 is TGCGCCAGCAGCTTGCCGACAGGGAACTATGGCTACACCTTC.

The V gene is TRBV5-6, the J gene TRBJ2-7; tentative D call: TRBD2 (5 bases). The V end was cut by 0 bases, the J end by 7 bases, with 26 bases between. Germline V gene data show CDR1 as SGHDT and CDR2 as YYEEEE. CDR3 length: 18 amino acids. Here the CDR3 reads CASSLGLTLGPRTGEQYF. The CDR3 coding sequence is TGTGCCAGCAGCTTGGGACTCACTTTGGGTCCGAGGACGGGAGAGCAGTACTTC. The full variable domain, with the rest looked up from reference TRBV5-6 and TRBJ2-7, is DAGVTQSPTHLIKTRGQQVTLRCSPKSGHDTVSWYQQALGQGPQFIFQYYEEEERQRGNFPDRFSGHQFPNYSSELNVNALLLGDSALYLCASSLGLTLGPRTGEQYFGPGTRLTVT.

The genes are TRBV29-1 and TRBJ1-2, with 11 bases lining up with TRBD1. Losses at the gene ends were 7 bases for V and 8 bases for J; bases not matched to a gene: 12. This CDR3 has 14 residues. Germline-derived CDR1 and CDR2 are SQVTM and ANQGSEA. CDR3 nucleotides: TGCAGCGCTCCCTTCCCGGACAGGGGGCGAGGCTACACCTTC. This codes for CSAPFPDRGRGYTF. Combining the CDR3 with reference TRBV29-1 and TRBJ1-2 gives the whole variable domain SAVISQKPSRDICQRGTSLTIQCQVDSQVTMMFWYRQQPGQSLTLIATANQGSEATYESGFVIDKFPISRPNLTFSTLTVSNMSPEDSSIYLCSAPFPDRGRGYTFGSGTRLTVV.

Remarks on this clone: This sample includes further DNA sequences coding for the same CDR3. The chain is built from TRBV5-4 and TRBJ1-3; possible D gene TRBD1, 5 bases. The germline gives CDR1 SGHNT, CDR2 YYREEE (reference sequence). V lost 2 bases, J lost 0 bases, and 9 bases lay in between. The CDR3 has 15 residues. The CDR3 is CASSLDGGSGNTIYF. The CDR3 region has the DNA TGTGCCAGCAGCTTAGACGGGGGCTCTGGAAACACCATATATTTT.

The chain couples TRBV30 to TRBJ2-3, with 8 bases fitting TRBD1. Germline CDR1 reads GTSNPN; CDR2 reads SVGIG (reference sequence). J lost 1 base, V lost 1 base, and 7 bases had no gene match. The CDR3 is made up of 16 amino acids. DNA of the CDR3: TGTGCCTGGAGTGCAGGTTCAGGGGGCCGCACAGATACGCAGTATTTT. Protein sequence: CAWSAGSGGRTDTQYF.

This clone appeared a single time. V is TRBV14 and J is TRBJ2-7; 9 bases fit TRBD2. Looked up from germline, CDR1 is SGHDN and CDR2 is FVKESK. The CDR3 consists of 14 residues. With V trimmed by 1 base and J by 6 bases, 4 bases remained unmatched. DNA for the CDR3: TGTGCCAGCAGCCAAGTGACTAGCGGTGGCGAGCAGTACTTC. This sequence encodes CASSQVTSGGEQYF.

The V and J genes are TRBV9 and TRBJ2-5; 10 bases line up with TRBD2. The CDR3 is 16 residues long. Germline V gene lookup returns CDR1 SGDLS and CDR2 YYNGEE. V lost 4 bases, J lost 4 bases, and 10 bases stayed unmatched. The CDR3 protein is CASSPPSGRATETQYF. DNA for the CDR3: TGTGCCAGCAGCCCCCCGAGCGGGAGGGCCACAGAGACCCAGTACTTC.

Here the CDR3 DNA reads TGTGCCAGTACCGACGGGGGGAAAAACATTCAGTACTTC. Its translation is CASTDGGKNIQYF. This chain joins TRBV19 and TRBJ2-4, with TRBD2 matching over 7 bases. J was trimmed by 4 bases and V by 7 bases; bases with no gene match: 4. CDR3 size: 13 residues. CDR1 and CDR2 from the germline V gene are LNHDA and SQIVND (reference sequence).

The count of this clone is one. This chain joins TRBV9 and TRBJ2-1; 12 bases fit TRBD2. CDR3 length: 15 amino acids. CDR1 is SGDLS and CDR2 is YYNGEE in the germline V gene. The J segment lost 9 bases and the V segment lost 4 bases, leaving 8 bases of the junction unmatched. The DNA for the CDR3 is TGTGCCAGCAGCAAGACTAGCGGGAGCAGTGGTGAGCAGTTCTTC. Its translation is CASSKTSGSSGEQFF.